These T cell receptor beta chains were read from a single sample in a study of blood T cells in healthy people across ages. TCRdb used MiXCR to reprocess the 5' RACE reads, holding one entry per CDR3 protein. Among 550,000 to 800,000 distinct CDR3 sequences listed, about 32% were seen once. Sequenced sample: blood. These TCRs come from an elderly woman in good health. The CDR3 runs from the conserved cysteine through the conserved F or W. D genes are given only for firm matches. Not all rows give a size; the values are once, few, many and, for expanded clones, a class.

CDR3 | DNA | D | size | length | J | V
CASSLFGQGWYYTF | TGCGCCAGCAGCTTGTTCGGACAGGGTTGGTACTACACCTTC | TRBD1 | many | 14 | TRBJ1-2 | TRBV5-1
CSALTDRVGTEAFF | TGCAGTGCCCTGACGGACAGGGTGGGCACTGAAGCTTTCTTT | TRBD1 | . | 14 | TRBJ1-1 | TRBV20-1
CASSRTSGDSNTGELFF | TGCGCCAGCAGCCGCACGTCTGGGGACAGCAACACCGGGGAGCTGTTTTTT | TRBD1 | . | 17 | TRBJ2-2 | TRBV5-1
CASSLRVWADTQYF | TGTGCCAGCAGTTTACGGGTATGGGCAGATACGCAGTATTTT | . | few | 14 | TRBJ2-3 | TRBV28
CASSYSIQGAGETQYF | TGTGCCAGCAGTTACTCTATCCAGGGGGCGGGTGAGACCCAGTACTTC | TRBD1 | many | 16 | TRBJ2-5 | TRBV6-6
CASSFRGPNTGERFF | TGCGCCAGCAGCTTCAGGGGGCCGAACACCGGGGAGCGGTTTTTT | TRBD1 | . | 15 | TRBJ2-2 | TRBV5-1
CASSSERGGQYF | TGCGCCAGCAGCTCCGAGCGGGGGGGACAGTATTTT | TRBD2 | . | 12 | TRBJ2-3 | TRBV5-1
CASSLARLAGYQHSYNEQFF | TGTGCCAGCAGCTTAGCACGGCTAGCGGGGTACCAACACTCCTACAATGAGCAGTTCTTC | TRBD2 | many | 20 | TRBJ2-1 | TRBV7-8
CASSPRQGAEGYTF | TGTGCCAGCAGCCCTCGACAGGGGGCAGAGGGCTACACCTTC | TRBD1 | . | 14 | TRBJ1-2 | TRBV7-2
CASSPQPRYYGYTF | TGTGCCAGCTCACCACAACCCAGATACTATGGCTACACCTTC | . | many | 14 | TRBJ1-2 | TRBV18
CSAREFADGYIQYF | TGCAGTGCTAGAGAGTTTGCCGATGGGTACATTCAGTACTTC | . | . | 14 | TRBJ2-4 | TRBV20-1
CASTVGDYGYTF | TGTGCCAGCACCGTGGGGGATTATGGCTACACCTTC | . | . | 12 | TRBJ1-2 | TRBV12-3/TRBV12-4
CASSNSGGAHNEQFF | TGTGCCAGCAGTAATAGCGGGGGGGCCCACAATGAGCAGTTCTTC | TRBD2 | . | 15 | TRBJ2-1 | TRBV6-4
CASSSRDSGYEQYF | TGTGCCAGCAGCTCCCGGGACAGCGGGTACGAGCAGTACTTC | . | few | 14 | TRBJ2-7 | TRBV11-3
CASGTGTGENTIYF | TGTGCCAGCGGCACCGGGACAGGGGAAAACACCATATATTTT | TRBD1 | . | 14 | TRBJ1-3 | TRBV25-1
CASSPREGPSYNEQFF | TGTGCCAGCAGCCCGCGGGAGGGGCCTTCCTACAATGAGCAGTTCTTC | TRBD2 | many | 16 | TRBJ2-1 | TRBV7-7
CSTDTDEQYF | TGCAGCACTGATACAGATGAGCAGTACTTC | . | few | 10 | TRBJ2-5 | TRBV29-1
CASSPARGASEQFF | TGTGCCAGCAGCCCTGCGCGAGGAGCGTCGGAGCAGTTCTTC | . | many | 14 | TRBJ2-1 | TRBV4-2
CASSLRSSCEQYF | TGTGCCAGCAGCTTACGGAGCTCCTGCGAGCAGTACTTC | . | few | 13 | TRBJ2-7 | TRBV7-2
CASSEATGVKQFF | TGTGCCAGCAGTGAAGCGACAGGGGTTAAGCAGTTCTTC | TRBD1 | many | 13 | TRBJ2-1 | TRBV6-1
CSARRRGQGGSPPHF | TGCAGTGCCCGACGCCGAGGACAGGGAGGGTCACCCCCCCACTTT | TRBD1 | few | 15 | TRBJ1-6 | TRBV20-1
CSASSFGTSGGYEQYF | TGCAGTGCTAGTAGTTTCGGGACTAGCGGGGGGTACGAGCAGTACTTC | TRBD2 | once | 16 | TRBJ2-7 | TRBV20-1
CASSLGFGRALNQPQHF | TGTGCCAGCAGCTTAGGGTTCGGGAGGGCCCTCAATCAGCCCCAGCATTTT | . | few | 17 | TRBJ1-5 | TRBV7-2
CASSGGNSGNQPQHF | TGTGCCAGCAGTGGGGGGAACAGCGGCAATCAGCCCCAGCATTTT | . | few | 15 | TRBJ1-5 | TRBV2
CSARSGTLAFF | TGCAGTGCTAGGTCCGGGACCCTAGCTTTCTTT | . | many | 11 | TRBJ1-1 | TRBV20-1
CSAPEGGREVYEQYF | TGCAGTGCCCCTGAGGGTGGCAGGGAGGTCTACGAGCAGTACTTC | . | . | 15 | TRBJ2-7 | TRBV20-1
CAGGRFSNEKLFF | TGCGCCGGCGGCCGATTCTCTAATGAAAAACTGTTTTTT | . | . | 13 | TRBJ1-4 | TRBV4-1
CASSLILQGKTQYF | TGTGCCAGCAGCTTAATTCTACAGGGGAAGACCCAGTACTTC | TRBD1 | many | 14 | TRBJ2-5 | TRBV11-2
CAISHRDRARYTF | TGTGCCATTAGCCACCGGGACAGGGCACGCTACACCTTC | TRBD1 | . | 13 | TRBJ1-2 | TRBV28
CADGPPSNNEQFF | TGTGCCGATGGACCACCGAGCAACAATGAGCAGTTCTTC | . | . | 13 | TRBJ2-1 | TRBV6-2/TRBV6-3
CSARGFTDTQYF | TGCAGTGCTAGAGGGTTCACAGATACGCAGTATTTT | . | many | 12 | TRBJ2-3 | TRBV20-1
CASSRPVEETQYF | TGCGCCAGCAGCCGGCCGGTTGAAGAGACCCAGTACTTC | . | many | 13 | TRBJ2-5 | TRBV5-1
CASSENGETQYF | TGTGCCAGCAGTGAAAACGGGGAGACCCAGTACTTC | . | many | 12 | TRBJ2-5 | TRBV6-1
CASRPGQGARTEAFF | TGTGCCAGCCGACCGGGACAGGGGGCGAGAACTGAAGCTTTCTTT | TRBD1 | . | 15 | TRBJ1-1 | TRBV7-9
CASSLRSSGALYNEQFF | TGTGCCAGCAGCTTAAGGTCTAGCGGGGCTTTATACAATGAGCAGTTCTTC | TRBD2 | . | 17 | TRBJ2-1 | TRBV7-2
CASSSRHAGNRNEQFF | TGTGCCAGCAGCTCGAGACATGCCGGGAACAGGAATGAGCAGTTCTTC | . | many | 16 | TRBJ2-1 | TRBV7-2
CATLGGQGMVNEQFF | TGTGCCACACTGGGAGGACAGGGGATGGTCAATGAGCAGTTCTTC | TRBD1 | . | 15 | TRBJ2-1 | TRBV10-3
CASSLGAGRETQYF | TGCGCCAGCAGCTTGGGGGCCGGGCGGGAGACCCAGTACTTC | . | . | 14 | TRBJ2-5 | TRBV5-1
CSASVSGGNEKLFF | TGCAGTGCTAGTGTATCCGGGGGGAATGAAAAACTGTTTTTT | . | few | 14 | TRBJ1-4 | TRBV20-1
CASSSRTSGGWETQYF | TGTGCCAGCAGCTCTAGGACTAGCGGGGGATGGGAGACCCAGTACTTC | TRBD2 | many | 16 | TRBJ2-5 | TRBV13
CASSLRDSTGHIQYF | TGCGCCAGCAGCTTAAGGGACTCCACAGGGCACATTCAGTACTTC | . | many | 15 | TRBJ2-4 | TRBV5-1
CASSLTASSPLHF | TGTGCCAGCAGCTTAACGGCCTCCTCACCCCTCCACTTT | . | . | 13 | TRBJ1-6 | TRBV7-3
CASSLYGIEQYF | TGCGCCAGCAGCTTGTACGGGATCGAGCAGTACTTC | . | . | 12 | TRBJ2-7 | TRBV5-1
CASTLQGRKSYEQYF | TGTGCCAGCACCCTTCAGGGGAGAAAATCCTACGAGCAGTACTTC | . | many | 15 | TRBJ2-7 | TRBV6-1
CASSNRGISYEQYF | TGTGCCAGCAGCAACAGAGGGATCTCCTACGAGCAGTACTTC | . | few | 14 | TRBJ2-7 | TRBV11-2
CSARAQVNQPQHF | TGCAGTGCTAGAGCTCAGGTCAATCAGCCCCAGCATTTT | . | . | 13 | TRBJ1-5 | TRBV20-1
CSVGLAGNPTDTQYF | TGCAGCGTTGGCCTAGCGGGAAACCCCACAGATACGCAGTATTTT | TRBD2 | . | 15 | TRBJ2-3 | TRBV29-1
CASSTGLAGQETQYF | TGCGCCAGCAGCACCGGACTAGCGGGGCAAGAGACCCAGTACTTC | TRBD2 | many | 15 | TRBJ2-5 | TRBV5-1
CSAHGLSNQPQHF | TGCAGTGCCCACGGACTTAGCAATCAGCCCCAGCATTTT | . | . | 13 | TRBJ1-5 | TRBV20-1
CSARDGTGRIYGYTF | TGCAGTGCTAGAGATGGTACAGGGCGGATCTATGGCTACACCTTC | . | many | 15 | TRBJ1-2 | TRBV20-1
CASSQEGGRRYGYTF | TGTGCCAGCAGCCAAGAGGGGGGGAGAAGATATGGCTACACCTTC | . | few | 15 | TRBJ1-2 | TRBV3-1
CASSLTGPLSGANVLTF | TGTGCCAGCAGTTTAACCGGGCCTCTCTCTGGGGCCAACGTCCTGACTTTC | . | many | 17 | TRBJ2-6 | TRBV11-2
CANKYSTDTQYF | TGTGCCAACAAGTACTCCACAGATACGCAGTATTTT | . | . | 12 | TRBJ2-3 | TRBV6-1
CSARSLTQRETQYF | TGCAGTGCTAGATCTCTTACCCAGAGGGAGACCCAGTACTTC | . | . | 14 | TRBJ2-5 | TRBV20-1
CASSLVPRAGNQPQHF | TGTGCCAGCAGCTTAGTCCCCAGGGCCGGCAATCAGCCCCAGCATTTT | . | . | 16 | TRBJ1-5 | TRBV7-2